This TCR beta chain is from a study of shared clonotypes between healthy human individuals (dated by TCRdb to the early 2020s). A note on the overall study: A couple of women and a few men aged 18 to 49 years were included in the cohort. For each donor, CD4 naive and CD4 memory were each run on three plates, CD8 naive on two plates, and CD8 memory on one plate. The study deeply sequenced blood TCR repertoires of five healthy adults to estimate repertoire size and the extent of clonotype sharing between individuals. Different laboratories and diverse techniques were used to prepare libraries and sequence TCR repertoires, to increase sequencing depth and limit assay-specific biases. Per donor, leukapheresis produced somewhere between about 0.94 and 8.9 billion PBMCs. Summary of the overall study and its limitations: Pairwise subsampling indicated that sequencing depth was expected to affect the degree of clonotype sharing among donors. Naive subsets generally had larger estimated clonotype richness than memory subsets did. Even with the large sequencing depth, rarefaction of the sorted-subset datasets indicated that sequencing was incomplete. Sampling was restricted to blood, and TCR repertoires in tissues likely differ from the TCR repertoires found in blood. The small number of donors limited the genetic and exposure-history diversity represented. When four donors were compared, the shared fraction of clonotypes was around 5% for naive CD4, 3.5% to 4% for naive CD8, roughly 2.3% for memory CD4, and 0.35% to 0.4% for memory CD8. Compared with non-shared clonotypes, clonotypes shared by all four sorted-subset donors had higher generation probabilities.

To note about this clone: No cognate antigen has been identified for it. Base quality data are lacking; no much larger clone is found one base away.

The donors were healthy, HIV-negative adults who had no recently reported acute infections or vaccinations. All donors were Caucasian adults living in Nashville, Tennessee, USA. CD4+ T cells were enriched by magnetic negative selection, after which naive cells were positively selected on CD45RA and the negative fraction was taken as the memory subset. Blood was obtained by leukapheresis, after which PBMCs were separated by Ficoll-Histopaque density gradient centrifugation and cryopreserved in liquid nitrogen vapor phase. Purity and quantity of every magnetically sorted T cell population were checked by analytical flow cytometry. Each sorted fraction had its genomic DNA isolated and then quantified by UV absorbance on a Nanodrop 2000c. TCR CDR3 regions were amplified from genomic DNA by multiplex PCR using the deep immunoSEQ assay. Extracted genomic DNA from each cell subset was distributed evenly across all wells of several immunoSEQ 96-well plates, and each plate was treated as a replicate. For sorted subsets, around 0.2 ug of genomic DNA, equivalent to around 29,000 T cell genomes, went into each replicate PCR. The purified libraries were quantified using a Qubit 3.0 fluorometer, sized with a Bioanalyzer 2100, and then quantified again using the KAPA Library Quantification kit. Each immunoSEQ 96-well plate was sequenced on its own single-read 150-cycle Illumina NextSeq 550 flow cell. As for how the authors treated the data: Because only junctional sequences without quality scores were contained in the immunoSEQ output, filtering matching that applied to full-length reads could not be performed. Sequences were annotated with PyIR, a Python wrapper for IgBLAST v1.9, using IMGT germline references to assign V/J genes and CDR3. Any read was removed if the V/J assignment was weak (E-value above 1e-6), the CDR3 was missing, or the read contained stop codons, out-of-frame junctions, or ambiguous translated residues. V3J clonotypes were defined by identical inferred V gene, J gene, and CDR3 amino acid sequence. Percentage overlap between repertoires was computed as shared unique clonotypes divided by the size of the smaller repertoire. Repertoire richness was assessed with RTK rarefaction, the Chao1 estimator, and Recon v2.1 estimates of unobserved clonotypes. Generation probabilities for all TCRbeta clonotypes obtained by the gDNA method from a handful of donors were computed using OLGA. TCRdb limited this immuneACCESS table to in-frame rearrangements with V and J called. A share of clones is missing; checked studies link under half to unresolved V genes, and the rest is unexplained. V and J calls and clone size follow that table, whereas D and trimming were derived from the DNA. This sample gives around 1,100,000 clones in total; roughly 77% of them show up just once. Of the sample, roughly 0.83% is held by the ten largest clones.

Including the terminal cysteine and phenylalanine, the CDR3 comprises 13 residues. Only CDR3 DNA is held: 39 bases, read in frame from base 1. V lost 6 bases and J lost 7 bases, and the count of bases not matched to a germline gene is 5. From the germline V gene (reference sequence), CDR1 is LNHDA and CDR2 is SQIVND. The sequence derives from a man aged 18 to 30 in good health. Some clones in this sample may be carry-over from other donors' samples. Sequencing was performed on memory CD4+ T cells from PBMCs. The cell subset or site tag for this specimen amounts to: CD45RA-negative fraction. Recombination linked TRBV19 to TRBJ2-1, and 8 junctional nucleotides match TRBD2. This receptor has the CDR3 CASRVVAGNEQFF. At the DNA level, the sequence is TGTGCCAGTAGGGTAGTAGCGGGGAATGAGCAGTTCTTC.